These 18 T cell receptor beta chains were sequenced from one sample in a study of blood T cell repertoires in COVID-19. Sequencing used immunoSEQ multiplex PCR; TCRdb keeps in-frame clones, though not all of them. Of roughly 670,000 clones in the sample, about nine tenths were seen once. The sequenced material came from peripheral blood. The receptors originated from a woman younger than 30 with acute or convalescent COVID-19.

V usage is TRBV11-2 and J usage is TRBJ1-4, with 9 bases aligning to TRBD1. CDR1 is SGHAT, CDR2 FQNNGV, per germline. V dropped 3 bases and J dropped 5; count of bases not matched to a gene: 4. The CDR3 is 15 residues long. CDR3 bases: TGTGCCAGCAGCTTCCCGGGACAGGGCAATGAAAAACTGTTTTTT. This translates into CASSFPGQGNEKLFF. The whole variable domain, remainder taken from reference TRBV11-2 and TRBJ1-4, is EAGVAQSPRYKIIEKRQSVAFWCNPISGHATLYWYQQILGQGPKLLIQFQNNGVVDDSQLPKDRFSAERLKGVDSTLKIQPAKLEDSAVYLCASSFPGQGNEKLFFGSGTQLSVL.

V gene TRBV6-5 combines with J gene TRBJ2-3; possible D gene TRBD2, 6 bases. This CDR3 has 15 residues. Trimming removed 2 bases from V and 2 bases from J, with 11 bases in between. Per the germline V gene, CDR1 is MNHEY and CDR2 is SVGAGI. DNA for the CDR3: TGTGCCAGCAGTTACGCTGGGACTGCCACAGATACGCAGTATTTT. This gives the protein CASSYAGTATDTQYF.

This chain links TRBV29-1 with TRBJ1-1, with D possibly TRBD1 on 6 matching bases. The V end lost 3 bases, the J end lost 5 bases, and 13 bases lay between the germline ends. The CDR3 runs 13 residues. Germline-derived CDR1 and CDR2 are SQVTM and ANQGSEA. CDR3 protein: CSVDGGPGTEAFF. The CDR3 bases are TGCAGCGTTGACGGGGGGCCGGGGACTGAAGCTTTCTTT.

The J gene is TRBJ2-3, the V gene TRBV6-5; 8 nucleotides agree with TRBD1. J was trimmed by 14 bases and V by 5 bases; bases with no gene match: 6. The germline CDR1 and CDR2 sequences are MNHEY and SVGAGI. The CDR3 spans 11 residues. The CDR3 DNA sequence: TGTGCCAGCAGTATATCGGACAGGGTGTATTTT. Translating it yields CASSISDRVYF.

The chain has TRBV7-2 and TRBJ1-4, with D perhaps matching TRBD1 (5 bases). This CDR3 has 15 residues. V was clipped by 1 base and J by 8 bases, with 14 bases between them. Germline V gene sequence: CDR1 SGHTA, CDR2 FQGNSA. DNA of the CDR3: TGTGCCAGCAGCTTAGTCCCAGGGTGGGAAGAAAAACTGTTTTTT. Translation gives CASSLVPGWEEKLFF.

V gene TRBV30 combines with J gene TRBJ1-4; 8 nucleotides agree with TRBD1. The V gene's germline CDR1 is GTSNPN and CDR2 SVGIG (reference sequence). The ends lost 2 bases at V and 0 bases at J; junction bases unmatched: 14. The CDR3 is made up of 19 amino acids. The chain's CDR3 is CAWSTHRGGVSPTNEKLFF. DNA of the CDR3: TGTGCCTGGAGTACCCACAGGGGGGGGGTATCACCAACTAATGAAAAACTGTTTTTT.

V is TRBV30 and J is TRBJ1-1; tentatively, D is TRBD1 (5 bases). CDR1 GTSNPN and CDR2 SVGIG come from the germline V gene (reference sequence). The CDR3 extends over 15 amino acids. Trimming took off 0 bases at V and 5 bases at J, with 16 bases between the two ends. The CDR3 DNA follows: TGTGCCTGGAGTGTAAACCCGACAGTGGGAACTGAAGCTTTCTTT. Encoded protein: CAWSVNPTVGTEAFF.

J is TRBJ1-2 and V is TRBV29-1; D might be TRBD1 (5 bases). Deletions cut 5 bases from V and 2 bases from J, with 9 bases between. The V gene's germline CDR1 is SQVTM and CDR2 ANQGSEA. This CDR3 is 12 amino acids long. The CDR3 region is CSVFDSNYGYTF. CDR3 DNA sequence: TGCAGCGTTTTTGACAGCAACTATGGCTACACCTTC.

The chain has TRBV9 and TRBJ1-3; D is perhaps TRBD1 (5 bases). The CDR3 consists of 18 residues. Trimming pared 4 bases from V and 1 base from J, leaving 21 bases between. Germline CDR1 SGDLS, CDR2 YYNGEE. The CDR3 DNA reads TGTGCCAGCAGCTCCGCCCGAAAGGACATTACTTCTGGAAACACCATATATTTT. This codes for CASSSARKDITSGNTIYF.

This rearrangement joins TRBV21-1 to TRBJ1-2; TRBD1 is the table's D call and was not checked against the DNA. TRBV21-1 is an annotated pseudogene. The CDR3 totals 18 residues. The CDR3 sequence: CASSKFPPIRDRGYGYTF. CDR3 sequence (DNA): TGTGCCAGCAGCAAATTCCCCCCTATCCGGGACAGGGGTTATGGCTACACCTTC.

The chain uses TRBV15 and TRBJ1-2, with TRBD1 matching 7 bases. The CDR3 sequence is 15 residues long. Germline CDR1 is LNHNV and CDR2 is YYDKDF (reference sequence). After removal of 4 bases from V and 4 bases from J, the junction contained 9 bases not matched to a gene. Written as DNA, the CDR3 is TGTGCCACCAGCATTGACAGGGACTTAACCTATGGCTACACCTTC. Translated, it gives CATSIDRDLTYGYTF.

The CDR3 spells CASSTRLTENEQFF. The CDR3 DNA reads as TGTGCCAGTAGTACCCGACTGACGGAGAATGAGCAGTTCTTC. The chain has TRBV19 and TRBJ2-1; D is unclear. Per germline, CDR1 LNHDA and CDR2 SQIVND (reference sequence). V lost 4 bases, J lost 7 bases, and 14 bases lay in between. There are 14 residues in the CDR3.

The V and J genes are TRBV19 and TRBJ2-1; TRBD1 agrees at 10 bases. The ends lost 3 bases at V and 10 bases at J; junction bases unmatched: 12. The CDR3 is made up of 16 amino acids. The germline V gene has CDR1 LNHDA and CDR2 SQIVND (reference sequence). For the CDR3, the DNA is TGTGCCAGTAGTATCCCCCGGACAGGGGGGGGAAACGAGCAGTTCTTC. Protein product: CASSIPRTGGGNEQFF.

The chain is built from TRBV2 and TRBJ2-1; D perhaps matches TRBD1 (6 bases). The CDR3 has 17 amino acids. Looked up from germline, CDR1 is SNHLY and CDR2 is FYNNEI. V dropped 2 bases and J dropped 7 bases, with 21 bases sitting between them. The CDR3 DNA is TGTGCCAGCAGTGAAACCCCGGTGATAGCGAGGGGGAATGAGCAGTTCTTC. Translation: CASSETPVIARGNEQFF.

The CDR3 nucleotides are TGTGCCAGCAGCCAAGCCGGGGGGGGGCGGACCACTGAAGCTTTCTTT. Translation gives CASSQAGGGRTTEAFF. This chain connects TRBV3-1 (or the pseudogene TRBV3-2) to TRBJ1-1, with a tentative D call TRBD1 (6 bases). V lost 1 base to trimming and J lost 4 bases, with 16 bases between them. CDR1 and CDR2 from the germline V gene are LGHDT and YNNKEL (reference sequence). The CDR3 totals 16 residues.

This clone was found once. The chain combines TRBV7-6 with TRBJ2-5; TRBD2 aligns across 13 bases. The CDR3 is 17 residues long. After removal of 3 bases from V and 4 bases from J, the junction contained 8 bases not matched to a gene. Per germline, CDR1 SGHVS and CDR2 FNYEAQ. The CDR3 DNA is TGTGCCAGCAGCTTGGGACTAGCGGGACCGCCAGGAGAGACCCAGTACTTC. This sequence encodes CASSLGLAGPPGETQYF.

As to this clone: This sample includes further DNA sequences coding for the same CDR3. The chain recombines TRBV6-5 with TRBJ1-3; D unclear. Germline V gene sequence: CDR1 MNHEY, CDR2 SVGAGI. Trimming cost V 2 bases and J 3 bases, with 8 bases left between them. There are 14 residues in the CDR3. The CDR3: CASSYRGSGNTIYF. The CDR3 DNA reads as TGTGCCAGCAGTTACAGAGGGAGTGGAAACACCATATATTTT.

The CDR3 protein is CASSSTGSGQPQHF. CDR3 nucleotides: TGTGCCAGTAGTAGTACAGGGTCGGGTCAGCCCCAGCATTTT. This chain joins TRBV19 and TRBJ1-5, with TRBD1 as a possible D gene (6 bases). This CDR3 is built from 14 residues. The V and J ends lost 4 bases and 6 bases respectively, with 13 bases between them. Germline V gene data show CDR1 as LNHDA and CDR2 as SQIVND (reference sequence).